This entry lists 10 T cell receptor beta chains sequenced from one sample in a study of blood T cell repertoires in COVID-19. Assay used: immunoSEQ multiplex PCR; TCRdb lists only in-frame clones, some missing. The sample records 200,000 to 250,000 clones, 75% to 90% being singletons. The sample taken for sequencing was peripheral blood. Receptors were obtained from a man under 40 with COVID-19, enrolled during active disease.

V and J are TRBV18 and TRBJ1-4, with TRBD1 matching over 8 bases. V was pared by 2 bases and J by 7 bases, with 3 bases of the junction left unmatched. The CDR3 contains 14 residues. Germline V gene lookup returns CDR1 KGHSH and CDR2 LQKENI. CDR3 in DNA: TGTGCCAGCTCACCAGGCAGGGGGCCTGAAAAACTGTTTTTT. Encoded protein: CASSPGRGPEKLFF.

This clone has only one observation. The CDR3 sequence is CASSRGEESSPLHF. The CDR3 DNA is TGTGCCAGCAGCCGCGGGGAGGAGAGTTCACCCCTCCACTTT. The chain couples TRBV7-9 to TRBJ1-6; D is unresolved. Trimming cost V 5 bases and J 9 bases, with 14 bases left between them. The length of the CDR3 is 14 residues. Germline V gene lookup returns CDR1 SEHNR and CDR2 FQNEAQ (reference sequence).

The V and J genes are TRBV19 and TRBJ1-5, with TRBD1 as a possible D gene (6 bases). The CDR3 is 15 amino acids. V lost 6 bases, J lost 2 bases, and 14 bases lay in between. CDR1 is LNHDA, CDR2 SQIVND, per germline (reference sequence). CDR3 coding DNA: TGTGCCAGTAGCCGAACAGGGTTTGGCAATCAGCCCCAGCATTTT. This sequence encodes CASSRTGFGNQPQHF. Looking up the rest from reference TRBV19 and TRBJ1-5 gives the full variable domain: DGGITQSPKYLFRKEGQNVTLSCEQNLNHDAMYWYRQDPGQGLRLIYYSQIVNDFQKGDIAEGYSVSREKKESFPLTVTSAQKNPTAFYLCASSRTGFGNQPQHFGDGTRLSIL.

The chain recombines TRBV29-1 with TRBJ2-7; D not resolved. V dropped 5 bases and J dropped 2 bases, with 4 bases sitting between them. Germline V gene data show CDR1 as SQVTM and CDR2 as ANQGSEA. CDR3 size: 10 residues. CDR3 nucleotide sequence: TGCAGCGTTTTTACCTACGAGCAGTACTTC. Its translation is CSVFTYEQYF.

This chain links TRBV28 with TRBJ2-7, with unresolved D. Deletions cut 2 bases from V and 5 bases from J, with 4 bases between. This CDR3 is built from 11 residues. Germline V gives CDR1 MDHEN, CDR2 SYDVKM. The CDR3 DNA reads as TGTGCCAGCAGTTTACGTGACGAGCAGTACTTC. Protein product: CASSLRDEQYF. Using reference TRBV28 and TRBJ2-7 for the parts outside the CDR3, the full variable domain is DVKVTQSSRYLVKRTGEKVFLECVQDMDHENMFWYRQDPGLGLRLIYFSYDVKMKEKGDIPEGYSVSREKKERFSLILESASTNQTSMYLCASSLRDEQYFGPGTRLTVT.

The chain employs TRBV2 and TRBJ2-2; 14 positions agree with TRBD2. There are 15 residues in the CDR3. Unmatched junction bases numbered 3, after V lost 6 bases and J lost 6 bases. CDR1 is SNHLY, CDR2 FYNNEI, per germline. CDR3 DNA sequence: TGTGCCAGCAGGGGACTAGCGGGAGAGGCCGGGGAGCTGTTTTTT. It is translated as CASRGLAGEAGELFF. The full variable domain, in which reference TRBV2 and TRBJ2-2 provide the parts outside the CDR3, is EPEVTQTPSHQVTQMGQEVILRCVPISNHLYFYWYRQILGQKVEFLVSFYNNEISEKSEIFDDQFSVERPDGSNFTLKIRSTKLEDSAMYFCASRGLAGEAGELFFGEGSRLTVL.

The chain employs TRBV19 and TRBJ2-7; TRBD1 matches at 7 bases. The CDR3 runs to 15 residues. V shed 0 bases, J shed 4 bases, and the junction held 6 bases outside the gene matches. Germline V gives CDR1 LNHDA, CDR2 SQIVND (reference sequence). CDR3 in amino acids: CASSIEGGQIYEQYF. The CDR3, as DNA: TGTGCCAGTAGTATAGAAGGGGGACAGATTTACGAGCAGTACTTC.

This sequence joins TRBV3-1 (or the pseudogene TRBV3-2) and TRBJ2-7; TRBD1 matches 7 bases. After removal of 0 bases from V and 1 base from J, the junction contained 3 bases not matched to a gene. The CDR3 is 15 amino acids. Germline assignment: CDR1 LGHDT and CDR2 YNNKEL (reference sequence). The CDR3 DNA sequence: TGTGCCAGCAGCCAAGAGCCGGGACAGTCCTACGAGCAGTACTTC. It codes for CASSQEPGQSYEQYF.

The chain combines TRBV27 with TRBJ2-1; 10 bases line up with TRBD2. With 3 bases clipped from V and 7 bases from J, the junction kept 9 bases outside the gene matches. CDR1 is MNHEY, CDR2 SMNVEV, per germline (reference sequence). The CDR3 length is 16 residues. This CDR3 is CASSFRVAGGGNEQFF. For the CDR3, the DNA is TGTGCCAGCAGTTTTAGGGTAGCGGGGGGAGGGAATGAGCAGTTCTTC.

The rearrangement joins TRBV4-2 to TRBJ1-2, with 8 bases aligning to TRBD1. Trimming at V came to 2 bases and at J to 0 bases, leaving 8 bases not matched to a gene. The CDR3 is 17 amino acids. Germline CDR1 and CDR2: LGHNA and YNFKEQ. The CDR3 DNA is TGTGCCAGCAGCCAACCAAGACAGGGGAGAGCTAACTATGGCTACACCTTC. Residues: CASSQPRQGRANYGYTF.